These T cell receptor beta chains were read from a single sample in a study of shared clonotypes between healthy human individuals. Here immunoSEQ multiplex PCR was the method, and the copy in TCRdb shows in-frame clones only, minus some. The profile shows approximately 100,000 clones, about 72% of them singletons. Specimen: memory CD8+ T cells sorted from blood. Every receptor here comes from a woman aged 25 to 39 in good health. Each CDR3 is given with its conserved first and last residue. The D gene is left open where the match is weak. Clone size is stated in some rows and not others, as once, few, many or a class when expanded.

clone size,J gene,D gene,V gene,CDR3 protein,CDR3 DNA
.,TRBJ2-1,TRBD2,TRBV29-1,CSVRSLAGDPSSYNEQFF,TGCAGCGTCCGATCGCTAGCGGGAGACCCGAGCTCCTACAATGAGCAGTTCTTC
.,TRBJ2-7,TRBD2,TRBV7-8,CASSWDGGVFYEQYF,TGTGCCAGCAGCTGGGACGGGGGGGTCTTCTACGAGCAGTACTTC
.,TRBJ2-7,TRBD2,TRBV27,CASRTIGTTYEQYF,TGTGCCAGCAGAACGATCGGGACTACCTACGAGCAGTACTTC
.,TRBJ2-2,TRBD2,TRBV6-1,CASSEASGSTGELFF,TGTGCCAGCTCGGAGGCTAGCGGGAGTACCGGGGAGCTGTTTTTT
.,TRBJ2-7,.,TRBV6-5,CASTASGSYEQYF,TGTGCCAGCACCGCCTCGGGCAGCTACGAGCAGTACTTC
.,TRBJ1-1,.,TRBV9,CASSEGVAMNTEAFF,TGTGCCAGCAGCGAGGGGGTAGCCATGAACACTGAAGCTTTCTTT
.,TRBJ2-1,.,TRBV6-5,CAISESGGYEQFF,TGTGCCATCAGTGAGTCGGGCGGTTATGAGCAGTTCTTC
few,TRBJ1-4,.,TRBV19,CASSDGEGGNEKLFF,TGTGCCAGTAGTGATGGAGAGGGAGGTAATGAAAAACTGTTTTTT
.,TRBJ1-5,.,TRBV18,CASSPGVSNQPQHF,TGTGCCAGCTCACCCGGGGTTAGCAATCAGCCCCAGCATTTT
.,TRBJ2-1,.,TRBV2,CASSLGPVLGQFF,TGTGCCAGCAGTCTAGGTCCTGTCTTAGGGCAGTTCTTC
.,TRBJ2-7,TRBD2,TRBV29-1,CSVRRREGRSYEQYF,TGCAGCGTCCGAAGGCGGGAGGGCCGCTCCTACGAGCAGTACTTC
once,TRBJ2-7,.,TRBV7-9,CASSYIPGEQYF,TGTGCCAGCAGCTACATTCCCGGGGAGCAGTACTTC
.,TRBJ1-5,.,TRBV28,CASSLYQGIGNQPQHF,TGTGCCAGCAGTTTATACCAGGGGATTGGCAATCAGCCCCAGCATTTT
.,TRBJ2-5,.,TRBV2,CASSGVFQETQYF,TGTGCCAGCAGTGGGGTATTCCAAGAGACCCAGTACTTC
.,TRBJ1-2,TRBD1,TRBV5-4,CASSLADRAYGYTF,TGTGCCAGCAGCTTGGCGGACAGGGCCTATGGCTACACCTTC
.,TRBJ2-1,.,TRBV2,CASNRRKGPPDNEQFF,TGTGCCAGCAACCGAAGAAAGGGACCCCCCGACAATGAGCAGTTCTTC
.,TRBJ1-1,.,TRBV25-1,CASSAPNRNTEAFF,TGTGCCAGCAGTGCCCCCAACAGGAACACTGAAGCTTTCTTT
.,TRBJ2-6,.,TRBV27,CASSLLGRWKAGANVLTF,TGTGCCAGCAGTTTGCTGGGGCGGTGGAAGGCTGGGGCCAACGTCCTGACTTTC
.,TRBJ2-7,.,TRBV15,CATSRVATAAYEQYF,TGTGCCACCAGCAGAGTGGCGACAGCCGCCTACGAGCAGTACTTC
.,TRBJ1-3,TRBD1,TRBV5-6,CASSHYRGTSGNTIYF,TGTGCCAGCAGTCATTACAGGGGGACTTCTGGAAACACCATATATTTT
.,TRBJ2-2,TRBD1,TRBV6-1,CATLLGQGDTGELFF,TGTGCCACCTTGTTGGGACAGGGTGACACCGGGGAGCTGTTTTTT
.,TRBJ1-1,.,TRBV4-2,CASSQVLGANTEAFF,TGTGCCAGCAGCCAAGTCTTAGGGGCGAACACTGAAGCTTTCTTT
once,TRBJ2-7,TRBD1,TRBV14,CASSSRDRYYEQYF,TGTGCCAGCAGCAGCCGGGACAGGTACTACGAGCAGTACTTC
.,TRBJ1-4,TRBD1,TRBV14,CASSLSNRGSNEKLFF,TGTGCCAGCAGCCTCTCAAACAGGGGGAGTAATGAAAAACTGTTTTTT
.,TRBJ1-1,TRBD1,TRBV7-6,CASRVRQGANTEAFF,TGTGCCAGCAGGGTACGACAGGGGGCGAACACTGAAGCTTTCTTT
.,TRBJ2-5,.,TRBV5-4,CASSLEAEETQYF,TGTGCCAGCAGCTTGGAAGCCGAAGAGACCCAGTACTTC
once,TRBJ2-1,.,TRBV6-6,CASSPQGRRNEQFF,TGTGCCAGCAGTCCCCAGGGGAGGCGCAATGAGCAGTTCTTC
.,TRBJ2-2,.,TRBV19,CASSMYKERELFF,TGTGCCAGTAGTATGTACAAGGAGAGGGAGCTGTTTTTT
.,TRBJ2-3,TRBD2,TRBV7-4,CASSLEGGRPPPDTQYF,TGTGCCAGCAGCTTAGAGGGCGGGAGACCCCCCCCAGATACGCAGTATTTT
.,TRBJ2-7,.,TRBV28,CATTVNPYYEQYF,TGTGCCACCACGGTAAACCCCTACTACGAGCAGTACTTC
once,TRBJ2-1,.,TRBV7-9,CASSLRGLRYFLAEQFF,TGTGCCAGCAGCTTACGGGGATTGAGATACTTTTTGGCTGAGCAGTTCTTC
.,TRBJ2-1,TRBD2,TRBV25-1,CASREQRSAGGMNEQFF,TGTGCCAGCAGAGAACAAAGATCAGCGGGAGGCATGAATGAGCAGTTCTTC
.,TRBJ1-4,TRBD1,TRBV18,CASLIRDRNNEKLFF,TGTGCCAGCTTGATTAGGGACAGGAATAATGAAAAACTGTTTTTT
.,TRBJ2-7,TRBD2,TRBV28,CASREGPGLAEYEQYF,TGTGCCAGCAGGGAAGGACCGGGACTAGCGGAATACGAGCAGTACTTC
.,TRBJ2-2,TRBD2,TRBV10-3,CAITQREYTGELFF,TGTGCCATCACCCAGCGGGAGTACACCGGGGAGCTGTTTTTT
.,TRBJ2-6,.,TRBV6-1,CASSEAGSGANVLTF,TGTGCCAGCAGTGAAGCTGGCTCTGGGGCCAACGTCCTGACTTTC
.,TRBJ2-3,.,TRBV14,CASSQDVGSPDTQYF,TGTGCCAGCAGCCAAGATGTCGGGAGCCCCGATACGCAGTATTTT
once,TRBJ2-1,TRBD2,TRBV5-1,CASKVAVWGGNEQFF,TGCGCCAGCAAGGTAGCGGTCTGGGGAGGGAATGAGCAGTTCTTC
.,TRBJ1-5,.,TRBV10-2,CASSRISNQPQHF,TGCGCCAGCAGCCGGATCAGCAATCAGCCCCAGCATTTT
.,TRBJ2-7,.,TRBV5-1,CASSSGTYSYEQYF,TGCGCCAGCTCGTCCGGGACATACTCCTACGAGCAGTACTTC
many,TRBJ1-1,.,TRBV2,CASSGGDGTEAFF,TGTGCCAGCAGCGGGGGGGACGGCACTGAAGCTTTCTTT
.,TRBJ1-1,.,TRBV5-6,CASSLEENTEAFF,TGTGCCAGCAGCTTGGAAGAGAACACTGAAGCTTTCTTT